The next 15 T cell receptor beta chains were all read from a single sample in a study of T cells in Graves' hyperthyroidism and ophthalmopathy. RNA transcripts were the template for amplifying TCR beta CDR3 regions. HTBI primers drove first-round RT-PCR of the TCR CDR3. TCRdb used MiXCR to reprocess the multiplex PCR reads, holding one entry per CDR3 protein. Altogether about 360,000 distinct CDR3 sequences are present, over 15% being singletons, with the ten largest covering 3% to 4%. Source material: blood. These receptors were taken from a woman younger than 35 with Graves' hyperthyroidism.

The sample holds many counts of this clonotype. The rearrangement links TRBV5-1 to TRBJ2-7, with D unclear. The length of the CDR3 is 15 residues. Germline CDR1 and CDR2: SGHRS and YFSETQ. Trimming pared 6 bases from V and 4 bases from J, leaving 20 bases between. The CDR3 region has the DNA TGCGCCAGCAAACTTACAGCTACCCGTTTTTACGAGCAGTACTTC. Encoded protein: CASKLTATRFYEQYF.

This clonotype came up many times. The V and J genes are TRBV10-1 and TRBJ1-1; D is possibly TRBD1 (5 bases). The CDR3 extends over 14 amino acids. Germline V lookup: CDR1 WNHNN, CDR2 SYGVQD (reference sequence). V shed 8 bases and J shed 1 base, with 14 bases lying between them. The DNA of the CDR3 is TGCGCCAGCTTTGCAGGGTCGAGGAACACTGAAGCTTTCTTT. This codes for CASFAGSRNTEAFF.

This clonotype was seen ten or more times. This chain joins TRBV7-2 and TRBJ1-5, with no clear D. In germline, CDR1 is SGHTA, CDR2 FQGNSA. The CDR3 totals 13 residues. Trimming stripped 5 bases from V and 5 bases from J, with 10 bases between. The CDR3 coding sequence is TGTGCCAGCAGCCTAGACACCGATCAGCCCCAGCATTTT. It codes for CASSLDTDQPQHF.

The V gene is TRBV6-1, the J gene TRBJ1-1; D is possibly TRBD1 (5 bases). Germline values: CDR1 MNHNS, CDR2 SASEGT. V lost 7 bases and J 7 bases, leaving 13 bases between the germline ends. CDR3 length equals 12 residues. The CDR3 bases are TGTGCCAGCAAAAGTTGGGGGAATGAAGCTTTCTTT. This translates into CASKSWGNEAFF.

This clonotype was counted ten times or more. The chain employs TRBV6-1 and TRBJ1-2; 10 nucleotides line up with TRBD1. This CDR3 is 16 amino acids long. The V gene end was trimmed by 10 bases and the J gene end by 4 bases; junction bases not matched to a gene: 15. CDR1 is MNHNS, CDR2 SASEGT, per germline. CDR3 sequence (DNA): TGTGCCACGCAGTGGGCAGGGACAGGGGTACCCTATGGCTACACCTTC. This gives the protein CATQWAGTGVPYGYTF.

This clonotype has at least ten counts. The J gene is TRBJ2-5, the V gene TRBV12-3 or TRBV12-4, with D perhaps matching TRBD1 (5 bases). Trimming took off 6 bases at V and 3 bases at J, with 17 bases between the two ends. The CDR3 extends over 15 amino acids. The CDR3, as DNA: TGTGCCAGCAGCCCGGGTCGGACCAGGGAAGAGACCCAGTACTTC. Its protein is CASSPGRTREETQYF.

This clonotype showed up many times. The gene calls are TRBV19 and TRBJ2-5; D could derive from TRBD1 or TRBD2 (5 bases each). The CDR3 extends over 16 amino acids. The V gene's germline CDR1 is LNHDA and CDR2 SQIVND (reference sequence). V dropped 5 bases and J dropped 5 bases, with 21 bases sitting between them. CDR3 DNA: TGTGCCAGTAGTTTGGGCCCAACCCGAAGGGACGAGACCCAGTACTTC. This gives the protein CASSLGPTRRDETQYF.

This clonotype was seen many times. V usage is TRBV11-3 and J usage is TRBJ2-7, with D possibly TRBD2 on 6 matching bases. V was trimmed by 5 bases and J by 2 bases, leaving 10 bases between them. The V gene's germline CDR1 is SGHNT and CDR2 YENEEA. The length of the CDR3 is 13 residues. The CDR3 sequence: CASSKDYAYEQYF. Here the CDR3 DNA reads TGTGCCAGCAGCAAGGACTACGCCTACGAGCAGTACTTC.

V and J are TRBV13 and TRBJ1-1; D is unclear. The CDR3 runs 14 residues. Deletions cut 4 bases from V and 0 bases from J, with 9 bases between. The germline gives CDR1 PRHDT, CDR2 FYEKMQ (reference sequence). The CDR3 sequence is CASSSKRLNTEAFF. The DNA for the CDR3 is TGTGCCAGCAGCTCAAAGAGGTTGAACACTGAAGCTTTCTTT. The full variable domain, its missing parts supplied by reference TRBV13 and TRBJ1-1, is AAGVIQSPRHLIKEKRETATLKCYPIPRHDTVYWYQQGPGQDPQFLISFYEKMQSDKGSIPDRFSAQQFSDYHSELNMSSLELGDSALYFCASSSKRLNTEAFFGQGTRLTVV.

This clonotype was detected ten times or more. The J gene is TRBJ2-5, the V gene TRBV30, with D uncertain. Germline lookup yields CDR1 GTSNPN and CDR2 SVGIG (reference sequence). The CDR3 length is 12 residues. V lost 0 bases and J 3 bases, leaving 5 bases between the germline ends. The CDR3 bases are TGTGCCTGGAGTGTATTGAAAGAGACCCAGTACTTC. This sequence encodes CAWSVLKETQYF.

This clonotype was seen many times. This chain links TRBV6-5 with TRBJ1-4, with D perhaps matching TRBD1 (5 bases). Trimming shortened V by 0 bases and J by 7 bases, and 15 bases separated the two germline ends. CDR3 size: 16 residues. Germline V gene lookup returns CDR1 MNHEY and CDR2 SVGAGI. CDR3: CASSYSGPGDPEKLFF. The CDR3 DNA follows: TGTGCCAGCAGTTACTCAGGGCCGGGGGATCCTGAAAAACTGTTTTTT.

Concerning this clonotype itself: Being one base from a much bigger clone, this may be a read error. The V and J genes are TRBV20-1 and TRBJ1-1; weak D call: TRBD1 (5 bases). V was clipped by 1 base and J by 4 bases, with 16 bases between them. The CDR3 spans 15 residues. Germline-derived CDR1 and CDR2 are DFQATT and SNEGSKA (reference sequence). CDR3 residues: CSARGWGPAITEAFF. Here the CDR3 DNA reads TGCAGTGCTAGAGGCTGGGGACCAGCTATCACTGAAGCTTTCTTT.

The CDR3 bases are TGTGCCGCCTCGACAGGGGGCTTGGGGACCCAGTACTTC. Translating it yields CAASTGGLGTQYF. The genes are TRBV15 and TRBJ2-5, with 10 bases matching TRBD1. J was trimmed by 7 bases and V by 11 bases; bases with no gene match: 10. The CDR3 covers 13 residues. Germline assignment: CDR1 LNHNV and CDR2 YYDKDF (reference sequence).

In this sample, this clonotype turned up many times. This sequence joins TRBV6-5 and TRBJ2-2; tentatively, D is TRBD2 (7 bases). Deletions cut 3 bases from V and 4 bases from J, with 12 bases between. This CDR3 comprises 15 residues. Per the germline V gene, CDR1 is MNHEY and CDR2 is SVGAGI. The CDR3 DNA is TGTGCCAGCAGTTATGGGGGGGCCCTCACCGGGGAGCTGTTTTTT. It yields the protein CASSYGGALTGELFF.

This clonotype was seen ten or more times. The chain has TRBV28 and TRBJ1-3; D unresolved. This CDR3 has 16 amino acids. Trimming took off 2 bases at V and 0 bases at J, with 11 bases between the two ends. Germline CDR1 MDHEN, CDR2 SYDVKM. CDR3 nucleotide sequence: TGTGCCAGCAGTTTAGATACTTTTATCTCTGGAAACACCATATATTTT. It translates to CASSLDTFISGNTIYF.